The 9 T cell receptor beta chains in this list originate from one sample, sequenced in a study of OX40 agonist ivuxolimab in advanced cancers. Profiling relied on immunoSEQ multiplex PCR, and the TCRdb table lists in-frame clones only, not all of them. The data show 55,000 to 70,000 clones, 65% to 85% seen once. Sequencing was performed on CD4+ or CD8+ T cells sorted from blood, taken in a trial of the OX40 agonist ivuxolimab. These receptors were obtained from an adult with an advanced solid tumor such as melanoma, head and neck, liver or kidney cancer.

The chain is built from TRBV28 and TRBJ1-4; no firm D call. The CDR3 length is 11 residues. Germline CDR1 is MDHEN and CDR2 is SYDVKM. V dropped 10 bases and J dropped 3 bases, with 6 bases sitting between them. CDR3 coding DNA: TGTGCCACCCGGGCTAATGAAAAACTGTTTTTT. Its protein product is CATRANEKLFF.

This clone was recorded only once. CDR3 bases: TGCGCCAGCCACGACCGGAGGAGCACAGATACGCAGTATTTT. It translates to CASHDRRSTDTQYF. V usage is TRBV5-1 and J usage is TRBJ2-3, with D perhaps TRBD2 (5 bases). The CDR3 length is 14 residues. The V and J ends lost 7 bases and 0 bases respectively, with 12 bases between them. CDR1 and CDR2 from the germline V gene are SGHRS and YFSETQ.

The V and J genes are TRBV5-4 and TRBJ1-4; 7 bases line up with TRBD1. In germline, CDR1 is SGHNT, CDR2 YYREEE (reference sequence). CDR3 length equals 14 residues. Germline trimming cut 4 bases from V and 5 bases from J; bases unmatched to any gene: 5. The CDR3 sequence is CASSRGQSNEKLFF. Written as DNA, the CDR3 is TGTGCCAGCAGCAGGGGACAGTCGAATGAAAAACTGTTTTTT.

J is TRBJ2-7 and V is TRBV19; TRBD2 agrees at 12 bases. The CDR3 sequence is 15 residues long. Germline values: CDR1 LNHDA, CDR2 SQIVND (reference sequence). Trimming cost V 5 bases and J 0 bases; bases outside gene matches: 2. The CDR3, as DNA: TGTGCCAGTAGTCGGACTAGCGGGACCTCCTACGAGCAGTACTTC. The encoded protein is CASSRTSGTSYEQYF. Based on the CDR3 plus reference TRBV19 and TRBJ2-7, the full variable domain is DGGITQSPKYLFRKEGQNVTLSCEQNLNHDAMYWYRQDPGQGLRLIYYSQIVNDFQKGDIAEGYSVSREKKESFPLTVTSAQKNPTAFYLCASSRTSGTSYEQYFGPGTRLTVT.

The CDR3 spells CASSMGQGFSYEQYV. As DNA, the CDR3 is TGTGCCAGCAGTATGGGACAGGGCTTCTCCTACGAGCAGTACGTC. The gene calls are TRBV28 and TRBJ2-7; 9 bases match TRBD1. The germline V gene encodes CDR1 MDHEN and CDR2 SYDVKM. Trimming cost V 5 bases and J 0 bases; bases outside gene matches: 5. The CDR3 has 15 residues.

This clone was detected a few times. The genes are TRBV28 and TRBJ1-2, with 9 bases aligning to TRBD1. CDR1 is MDHEN and CDR2 is SYDVKM in the germline V gene. Unmatched junction bases numbered 6, after V lost 3 bases and J lost 4 bases. The CDR3 has 15 residues. The CDR3 region is CASSLYRDRVYGYTF. The CDR3 DNA reads as TGTGCCAGCAGTTTGTACCGGGACAGGGTCTATGGCTACACCTTC.

V is TRBV14 and J is TRBJ2-1, with D perhaps TRBD2 (6 bases). Trimming stripped 5 bases from V and 1 base from J, with 18 bases between. There are 17 residues in the CDR3. Germline V gene data show CDR1 as SGHDN and CDR2 as FVKESK. CDR3: CASSSLGGQMSYNEQFF. CDR3 bases: TGTGCCAGCAGCTCATTGGGGGGTCAGATGTCCTACAATGAGCAGTTCTTC.

The gene calls are TRBV6-5 and TRBJ2-6; 8 bases agree with TRBD1. The junction had 2 bases not matched to a gene; V was cut back by 6 bases and J by 4 bases. The CDR3 covers 14 residues. Germline-derived CDR1 and CDR2 are MNHEY and SVGAGI. The CDR3 sequence is CASRTGVGANVLTF. CDR3 coding DNA: TGTGCCAGCAGGACAGGGGTCGGGGCCAACGTCCTGACTTTC.

CDR3 amino acids: CASSPGTGATGELFF. Here the CDR3 DNA reads TGTGCCAGCTCACCAGGGACAGGGGCCACCGGGGAGCTGTTTTTT. This rearrangement joins TRBV18 to TRBJ2-2, with TRBD1 matching over 10 bases. After removal of 2 bases from V and 4 bases from J, the junction contained 1 base not matched to a gene. The CDR3 spans 15 residues. CDR1 is KGHSH, CDR2 LQKENI, per germline.